The next 32 T cell receptor beta chains were all read from a single sample in a study of quantifying T cell responses using KT2 cells. Across the whole study: Reverse transcription used primers in the TCR alpha and beta constant regions.

Each cDNA got a UMI-containing oligo ligated at its 3' end. First-round PCR used three to five cycles and beta primers RC1.1 and RC1.2 covering TRBC1 and TRBC2. TCRdb analysed the UMI-ligation and nested PCR reads with MiXCR anew, one entry per CDR3 protein. The sample includes 40,000 to 55,000 distinct CDR3 sequences, about 9.9% seen only once; the top ten take over 9.5%. Sequences were obtained from PBMCs spiked with cells of the T cell clone KT2. Source of these receptors: a human donor.

This clonotype was observed a few times. The V and J genes are TRBV7-6 and TRBJ1-1; no reliable D call. The germline gives CDR1 SGHVS, CDR2 FNYEAQ. V lost 1 base and J lost 0, with 9 bases in between. CDR3 length equals 15 residues. CDR3 DNA sequence: TGTGCCAGCAGCTTAGTTCTGACTATGAACACTGAAGCTTTCTTT. As protein: CASSLVLTMNTEAFF.

This clonotype was recorded at least ten times. The chain employs TRBV5-1 and TRBJ2-7, with D perhaps TRBD2 (6 bases). Germline values: CDR1 SGHRS, CDR2 YFSETQ. The CDR3 length is 14 residues. With 4 bases removed from V and 3 bases from J, the gap between germline ends came to 14 bases. DNA of the CDR3: TGCGCCAGCAGCCCGGGGGAGGAAGTCTACGAGCAGTACTTC. The encoded protein is CASSPGEEVYEQYF.

This clonotype was seen ten or more times. The chain is built from TRBV28 and TRBJ2-3; 16 bases are a match to TRBD2. The CDR3 is 17 amino acids. The V segment lost 5 bases and the J segment 3 bases; nucleotides outside the gene matches: 5. In germline, CDR1 is MDHEN, CDR2 SYDVKM. The CDR3 protein is CASSRGTSGRGTDTQYF. CDR3 in DNA: TGTGCCAGCAGTCGAGGGACTAGCGGGAGGGGTACAGATACGCAGTATTTT.

In this sample, this clonotype turned up a few times. V usage is TRBV5-1 and J usage is TRBJ2-5; D unresolved. The V gene lost 2 bases and the J gene lost 1 base, with 9 bases spanning the gap. The CDR3 is 14 amino acids. The germline gives CDR1 SGHRS, CDR2 YFSETQ. The CDR3 DNA follows: TGCGCCAGCAGCTTTCAGCCGTCCCAAGAGACCCAGTACTTC. As protein: CASSFQPSQETQYF.

The rearrangement links TRBV5-1 to TRBJ2-3; D call uncertain. CDR1 and CDR2 from the germline V gene are SGHRS and YFSETQ. The CDR3 length is 15 residues. Trimming shortened V by 1 base and J by 2 bases, and 11 bases separated the two germline ends. The CDR3 region is CASSLYGANTDTQYF. CDR3 bases: TGCGCCAGCAGCTTGTATGGAGCCAACACAGATACGCAGTATTTT.

This clonotype showed up many times. The chain links TRBV13 to TRBJ2-1; maybe TRBD1 (5 bases). Germline V gene sequence: CDR1 PRHDT, CDR2 FYEKMQ (reference sequence). This CDR3 comprises 14 residues. V dropped 0 bases and J dropped 7 bases, with 10 bases sitting between them. This CDR3 is CASSLGYQGNEQFF. For the CDR3, the DNA is TGTGCCAGCAGCTTAGGGTATCAGGGAAATGAGCAGTTCTTC.

This rearrangement joins TRBV5-6 to TRBJ1-1; D perhaps matches TRBD1 (6 bases). The CDR3 is made up of 20 amino acids. The germline CDR1 and CDR2 sequences are SGHDT and YYEEEE. Trimming cost V 0 bases and J 2 bases, with 26 bases left between them. This chain's CDR3 is CASSLALKQGAFLVNTEAFF. The CDR3 DNA sequence: TGTGCCAGCAGCTTGGCCTTAAAACAGGGTGCGTTCCTTGTCAACACTGAAGCTTTCTTT. Variable domain in full (rest from reference TRBV5-6 and TRBJ1-1): DAGVTQSPTHLIKTRGQQVTLRCSPKSGHDTVSWYQQALGQGPQFIFQYYEEEERQRGNFPDRFSGHQFPNYSSELNVNALLLGDSALYLCASSLALKQGAFLVNTEAFFGQGTRLTVV.

In this sample, this clonotype turned up a few times. J is TRBJ2-3 and V is TRBV5-5; a possible D gene is TRBD2 (5 bases). Per the germline V gene, CDR1 is SGHKS and CDR2 is YYEKEE (reference sequence). CDR3 length: 15 residues. V lost 2 bases, J lost 4 bases, and 14 bases lay in between. CDR3 DNA sequence: TGTGCCAGCAGCTTAGGGAGCGATACCTCAGATACGCAGTATTTT. Its protein product is CASSLGSDTSDTQYF.

There are a few counts of this clonotype. The chain carries TRBV2 and TRBJ2-1; D is unclear. The CDR3 covers 14 residues. Trimming shortened V by 6 bases and J by 0 bases, and 9 bases separated the two germline ends. Germline V gene lookup returns CDR1 SNHLY and CDR2 FYNNEI. Written as DNA, the CDR3 is TGTGCCAGCAGGACGGGCAGCTCCTACAATGAGCAGTTCTTC. This sequence encodes CASRTGSSYNEQFF.

In this sample, this clonotype turned up many times. This rearrangement joins TRBV19 to TRBJ2-3, with a weak D call TRBD1 (6 bases). This CDR3 is 14 amino acids long. With 4 bases removed from V and 4 bases from J, the gap between germline ends came to 12 bases. Germline CDR1 and CDR2: LNHDA and SQIVND (reference sequence). Here the CDR3 reads CASSNQQGADTQYF. The CDR3 nucleotides read TGTGCCAGTAGTAACCAACAGGGAGCAGATACGCAGTATTTT.

The genes are TRBV7-6 and TRBJ1-1; TRBD1 agrees at 8 bases. This CDR3 contains 14 residues. The germline V gene encodes CDR1 SGHVS and CDR2 FNYEAQ. V dropped 8 bases and J dropped 4; count of bases not matched to a gene: 9. CDR3: CASLRGPPSTEAFF. CDR3 sequence (DNA): TGTGCCAGCCTCAGGGGGCCTCCGAGCACTGAAGCTTTCTTT.

The chain employs TRBV5-1 and TRBJ1-3, with 9 bases matching TRBD1. Trimming at V came to 5 bases and at J to 4 bases, leaving 4 bases not matched to a gene. The CDR3 is 14 amino acids. Looked up from germline, CDR1 is SGHRS and CDR2 is YFSETQ. The CDR3 bases are TGCGCCAGCAGACAGGGGGCGTCGGGAAACACCATATATTTT. This translates into CASRQGASGNTIYF.

This clonotype appeared many times. In nucleotides, the CDR3 is TGCGCCAGCAGCTCCCGGGACACCACTGAAGCTTTCTTT. Translated: CASSSRDTTEAFF. V is TRBV5-1 and J is TRBJ1-1, with D perhaps matching TRBD1 (6 bases). Per the germline V gene, CDR1 is SGHRS and CDR2 is YFSETQ. V lost 3 bases and J 4 bases, leaving 10 bases between the germline ends. The CDR3 totals 13 residues.

This clonotype showed up just a few times. The rearrangement uses TRBV2 and TRBJ1-5, with 8 positions matching TRBD1. Trimming at V came to 6 bases and at J to 5 bases, leaving 6 bases not matched to a gene. CDR1 is SNHLY, CDR2 FYNNEI, per germline. The CDR3 has 14 amino acids. CDR3 DNA: TGTGCCAGCAGCGGACAGGGAACGTATCAGCCCCAGCATTTT. Translating gives CASSGQGTYQPQHF. Combining the CDR3 with reference TRBV2 and TRBJ1-5 gives the whole variable domain EPEVTQTPSHQVTQMGQEVILRCVPISNHLYFYWYRQILGQKVEFLVSFYNNEISEKSEIFDDQFSVERPDGSNFTLKIRSTKLEDSAMYFCASSGQGTYQPQHFGDGTRLSIL.

The CDR3 region is CASSGTDGYTF. In DNA, the CDR3 is TGTGCCAGCAGCGGCACAGATGGCTACACCTTC. V is TRBV9 and J is TRBJ1-2; no reliable D call. Germline V lookup: CDR1 SGDLS, CDR2 YYNGEE. V was clipped by 3 bases and J by 6 bases, with 6 bases between them. This CDR3 has 11 amino acids.

This clonotype was observed a few times. This chain uses TRBV6-5 with TRBJ1-2; a weak D match, TRBD1 (6 bases). V dropped 6 bases and J dropped 2 bases, with 13 bases sitting between them. The germline gives CDR1 MNHEY, CDR2 SVGAGI. The length of the CDR3 is 14 residues. The CDR3: CASRGQQGNYGYTF. The CDR3, as DNA: TGTGCCAGCAGGGGTCAACAGGGAAACTATGGCTACACCTTC.

The chain links TRBV29-1 to TRBJ1-2; D remains unclear. The ends were cut back, 1 base at V and 1 base at J, with 16 bases in the middle. The CDR3 consists of 16 residues. The V gene's germline CDR1 is SQVTM and CDR2 ANQGSEA. CDR3 residues: CSVEASDPKLNYGYTF. Written as DNA, the CDR3 is TGCAGCGTTGAAGCTTCCGATCCTAAACTTAACTATGGCTACACCTTC. Together with reference TRBV29-1 and TRBJ1-2, the CDR3 gives the full variable domain: SAVISQKPSRDICQRGTSLTIQCQVDSQVTMMFWYRQQPGQSLTLIATANQGSEATYESGFVIDKFPISRPNLTFSTLTVSNMSPEDSSIYLCSVEASDPKLNYGYTFGSGTRLTVV.

The J gene is TRBJ2-4, the V gene TRBV19; no reliable D call. Trimming removed 3 bases at V and 2 bases at J, with 17 bases between. Per the germline V gene, CDR1 is LNHDA and CDR2 is SQIVND (reference sequence). The CDR3 totals 17 residues. The CDR3 protein is CASSIGQERLTKNIQYF. For the CDR3, the DNA is TGTGCCAGTAGTATTGGGCAAGAACGGTTAACCAAAAACATTCAGTACTTC.

A few counts support this clonotype. This rearrangement joins TRBV29-1 to TRBJ2-7, with 9 bases identical to TRBD1. CDR3 length: 13 amino acids. Germline CDR1 is SQVTM and CDR2 is ANQGSEA. The V gene end was trimmed by 3 bases and the J gene end by 2 bases; junction bases not matched to a gene: 2. The CDR3 loop reads CSVDGQGPYEQYF. The CDR3 region has the DNA TGCAGCGTTGATGGACAGGGGCCCTACGAGCAGTACTTC.

The chain combines TRBV7-8 with TRBJ1-5; the D is unclear. The V gene lost 5 bases and the J gene lost 0 bases, with 8 bases spanning the gap. The V gene's germline CDR1 is SGHVS and CDR2 FQNEAQ. The CDR3 length is 14 residues. CDR3 bases: TGTGCCAGCAGCCCCTCTTATAGCAATCAGCCCCAGCATTTT. As protein: CASSPSYSNQPQHF.

This clonotype was observed many times. The chain recombines TRBV3-1 with TRBJ1-1; possible D gene TRBD1, 6 bases. With 4 bases removed from V and 0 bases from J, the gap between germline ends came to 12 bases. The CDR3 is 15 residues long. Per the germline V gene, CDR1 is LGHDT and CDR2 is YNNKEL (reference sequence). Written as DNA, the CDR3 is TGTGCCAGCAGCCTGGGACACCTCATGAACACTGAAGCTTTCTTT. As protein: CASSLGHLMNTEAFF.

V and J are TRBV5-1 and TRBJ1-4; D gene unclear. Between the trimmed V and J ends, which lost 0 bases and 5 bases, there was a span of 11 bases. The CDR3 is 15 amino acids. Germline values: CDR1 SGHRS, CDR2 YFSETQ. The CDR3 region is CASSLVGDPNEKLFF. The CDR3 DNA is TGCGCCAGCAGCTTGGTAGGAGACCCCAATGAAAAACTGTTTTTT.

V gene TRBV5-6 combines with J gene TRBJ1-2, with D possibly TRBD1 on 5 matching bases. Germline V gene sequence: CDR1 SGHDT, CDR2 YYEEEE. This CDR3 is built from 14 residues. Trimming removed 4 bases at V and 5 bases at J, with 15 bases between. The CDR3 loop reads CASSPQGGWYGYTF. The CDR3, as DNA: TGTGCCAGCAGCCCCCAGGGCGGGTGGTATGGCTACACCTTC. Combining the CDR3 with reference TRBV5-6 and TRBJ1-2 gives the whole variable domain DAGVTQSPTHLIKTRGQQVTLRCSPKSGHDTVSWYQQALGQGPQFIFQYYEEEERQRGNFPDRFSGHQFPNYSSELNVNALLLGDSALYLCASSPQGGWYGYTFGSGTRLTVV.

The chain is built from TRBV15 and TRBJ2-1; 7 bases are shared with TRBD1. CDR3 length: 15 amino acids. CDR1 is LNHNV and CDR2 is YYDKDF in the germline V gene (reference sequence). V shed 2 bases, J shed 0 bases, and the junction held 1 base outside the gene matches. The DNA of the CDR3 is TGTGCCACCAGCAGACGGACAGGCTCCTACAATGAGCAGTTCTTC. Translating it yields CATSRRTGSYNEQFF.

The chain recombines TRBV12-3 or TRBV12-4 with TRBJ2-2, with 11 bases lining up with TRBD2. The CDR3 has 15 amino acids. V lost 3 bases, J lost 6 bases, and 3 bases stayed unmatched. The CDR3 DNA reads as TGTGCCAGCAGTTTGCTAGCGGGGGGTTCCGGGGAGCTGTTTTTT. Amino acid sequence: CASSLLAGGSGELFF.

There are a few counts of this clonotype. The chain combines TRBV18 with TRBJ1-1; D is ambiguous. Between the trimmed V and J ends, which lost 6 bases and 0 bases, there was a span of 11 bases. The CDR3 length is 14 residues. Looked up from germline, CDR1 is KGHSH and CDR2 is LQKENI. The chain's CDR3 is CASSRSTVNTEAFF. The CDR3 DNA is TGTGCCAGCTCCCGAAGCACGGTGAACACTGAAGCTTTCTTT. Variable domain in full (rest from reference TRBV18 and TRBJ1-1): NAGVMQNPRHLVRRRGQEARLRCSPMKGHSHVYWYRQLPEEGLKFMVYLQKENIIDESGMPKERFSAEFPKEGPSILRIQQVVRGDSAAYFCASSRSTVNTEAFFGQGTRLTVV.

This clonotype was recorded a few times. CDR3 bases: TGTGCCTGGAGGCACCCCTCCGGCTATCACCAAGAGACCCAGTACTTC. Translated, it gives CAWRHPSGYHQETQYF. V and J are TRBV30 and TRBJ2-5; D call uncertain. Deletions cut 3 bases from V and 0 bases from J, with 17 bases between. Per the germline V gene, CDR1 is GTSNPN and CDR2 is SVGIG (reference sequence). The CDR3 extends over 16 amino acids.

There are a few counts of this clonotype. This chain joins TRBV11-2 and TRBJ2-1; 8 bases fit TRBD1. Per the germline V gene, CDR1 is SGHAT and CDR2 is FQNNGV. There are 15 residues in the CDR3. Germline trimming cut 4 bases from V and 7 bases from J; bases unmatched to any gene: 9. CDR3 sequence (DNA): TGTGCCAGCAGCTCCGACAGGGGTTTTTGGAATGAGCAGTTCTTC. Translating it yields CASSSDRGFWNEQFF.

The chain has TRBV20-1 and TRBJ1-2, with D possibly being TRBD1 (6 bases). The germline gives CDR1 DFQATT, CDR2 SNEGSKA (reference sequence). The CDR3 has 13 residues. Trimming stripped 6 bases from V and 1 base from J, with 12 bases between. The CDR3 nucleotides are TGCAGTGCAACTAAGGGGGTTAACTATGGCTACACCTTC. This gives the protein CSATKGVNYGYTF.

This clonotype was detected only a few times. J is TRBJ1-6 and V is TRBV6-5; weak D call: TRBD1 (5 bases). V lost 6 bases, J lost 0 bases, and 15 bases lay in between. Germline V gene sequence: CDR1 MNHEY, CDR2 SVGAGI. The CDR3 is 17 residues long. The CDR3 DNA is TGTGCCAGCAGCCGACAGTTCTGGAGCTCCTATAATTCACCCCTCCACTTT. Its protein is CASSRQFWSSYNSPLHF.

This clonotype occurred many times. The chain is built from TRBV3-1 and TRBJ2-2; D unresolved. Trimming left V 4 bases short and J 7 bases short, with 10 bases between. Germline-derived CDR1 and CDR2 are LGHDT and YNNKEL (reference sequence). There are 13 residues in the CDR3. CDR3 sequence (DNA): TGTGCCAGCAGCCTATCGGCGGACGGGGAGCTGTTTTTT. Translated: CASSLSADGELFF.

This clonotype is labeled medium-sized (0.01 to 0.1%). The chain couples TRBV6-4 to TRBJ2-3, with 8 bases matching TRBD2. This CDR3 region has 15 residues. Germline trimming cut 8 bases from V and 0 bases from J; bases unmatched to any gene: 7. CDR1 is MRHNA and CDR2 is SNTAGT in the germline V gene. The DNA for the CDR3 is TGTGCCAGCTCTAAGTCTAGCGGGAGCACAGATACGCAGTATTTT. It encodes CASSKSSGSTDTQYF.